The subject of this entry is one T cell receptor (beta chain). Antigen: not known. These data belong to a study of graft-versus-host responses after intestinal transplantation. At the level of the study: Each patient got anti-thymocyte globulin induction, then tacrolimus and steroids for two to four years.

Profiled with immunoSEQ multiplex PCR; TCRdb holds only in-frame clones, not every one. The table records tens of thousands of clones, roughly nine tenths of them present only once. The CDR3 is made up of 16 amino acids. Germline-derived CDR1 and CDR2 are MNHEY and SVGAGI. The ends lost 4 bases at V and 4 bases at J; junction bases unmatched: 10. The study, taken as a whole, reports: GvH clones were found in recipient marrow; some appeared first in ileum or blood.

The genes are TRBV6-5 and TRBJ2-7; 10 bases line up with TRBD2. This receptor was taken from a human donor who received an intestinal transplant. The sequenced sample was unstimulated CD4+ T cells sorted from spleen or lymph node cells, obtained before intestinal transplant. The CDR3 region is CASSSPTSGAIYEQYF. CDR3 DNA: TGTGCCAGCAGTTCCCCCACTAGCGGGGCTATATACGAGCAGTACTTC.